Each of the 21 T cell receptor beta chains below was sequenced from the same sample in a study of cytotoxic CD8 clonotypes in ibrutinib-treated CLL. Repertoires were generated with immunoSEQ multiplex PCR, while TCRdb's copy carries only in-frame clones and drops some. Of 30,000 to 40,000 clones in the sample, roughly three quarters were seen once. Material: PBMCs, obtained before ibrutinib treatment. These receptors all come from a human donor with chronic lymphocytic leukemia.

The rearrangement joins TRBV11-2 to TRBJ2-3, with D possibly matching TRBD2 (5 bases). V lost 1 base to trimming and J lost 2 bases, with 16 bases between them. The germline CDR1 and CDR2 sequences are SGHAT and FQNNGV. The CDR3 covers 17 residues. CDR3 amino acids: CASSLGNSRLNTDTQYF. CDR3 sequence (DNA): TGTGCCAGCAGCTTAGGGAACAGCAGACTAAACACAGATACGCAGTATTTT.

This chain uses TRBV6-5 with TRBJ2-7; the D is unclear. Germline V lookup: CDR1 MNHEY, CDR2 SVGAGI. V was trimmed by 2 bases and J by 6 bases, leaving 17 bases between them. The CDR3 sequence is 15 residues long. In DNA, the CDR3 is TGTGCCAGCAGTTACGTCCCGACAACCTCGGGCGAGCAGTACTTC. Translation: CASSYVPTTSGEQYF.

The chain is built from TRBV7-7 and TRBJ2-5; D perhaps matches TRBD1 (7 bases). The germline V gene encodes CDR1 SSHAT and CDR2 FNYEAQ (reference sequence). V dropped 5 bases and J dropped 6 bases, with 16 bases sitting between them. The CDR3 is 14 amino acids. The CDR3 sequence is CASSPSQGGQTQYF. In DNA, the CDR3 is TGTGCCAGCAGCCCTAGCCAGGGGGGACAGACCCAGTACTTC.

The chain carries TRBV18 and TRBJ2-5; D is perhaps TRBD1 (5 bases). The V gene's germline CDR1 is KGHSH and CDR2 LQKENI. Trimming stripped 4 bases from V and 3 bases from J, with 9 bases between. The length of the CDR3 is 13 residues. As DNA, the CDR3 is TGTGCCAGCTCACGGGCAGGGAAAGAGACCCAGTACTTC. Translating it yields CASSRAGKETQYF. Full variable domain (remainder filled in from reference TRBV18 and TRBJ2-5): NAGVMQNPRHLVRRRGQEARLRCSPMKGHSHVYWYRQLPEEGLKFMVYLQKENIIDESGMPKERFSAEFPKEGPSILRIQQVVRGDSAAYFCASSRAGKETQYFGPGTRLLVL.

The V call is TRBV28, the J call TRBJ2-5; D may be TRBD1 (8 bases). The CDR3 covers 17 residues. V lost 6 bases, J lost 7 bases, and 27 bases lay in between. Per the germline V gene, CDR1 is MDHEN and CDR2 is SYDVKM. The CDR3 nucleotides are TGTGCCAGCAGCCCAGGGGGCTGGGAGGGGCTCTACGGGACCCAGTACTTC. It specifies CASSPGGWEGLYGTQYF.

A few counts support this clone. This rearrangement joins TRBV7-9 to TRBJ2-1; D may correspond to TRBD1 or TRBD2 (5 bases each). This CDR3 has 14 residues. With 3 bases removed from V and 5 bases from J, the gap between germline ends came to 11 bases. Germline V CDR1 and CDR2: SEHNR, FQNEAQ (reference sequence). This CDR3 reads CASSFGAGNNEQFF. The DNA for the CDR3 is TGTGCCAGCAGCTTCGGGGCAGGGAACAATGAGCAGTTCTTC.

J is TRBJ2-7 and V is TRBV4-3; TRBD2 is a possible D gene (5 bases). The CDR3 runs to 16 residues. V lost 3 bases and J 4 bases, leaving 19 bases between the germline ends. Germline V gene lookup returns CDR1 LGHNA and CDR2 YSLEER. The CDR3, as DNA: TGCGCCAGCAGCCAGGACTCCGGGCCGCTAGTTTACGAGCAGTACTTC. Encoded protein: CASSQDSGPLVYEQYF.

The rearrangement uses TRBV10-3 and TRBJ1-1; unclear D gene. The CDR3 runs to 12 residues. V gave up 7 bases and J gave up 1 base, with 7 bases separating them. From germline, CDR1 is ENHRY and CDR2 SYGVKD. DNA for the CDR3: TGTGCCATCAAGGCATCGAACACTGAAGCTTTCTTT. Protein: CAIKASNTEAFF.

The DNA for the CDR3 is TGTGCCAGCAGTTACTCGAGTGGGACCGGCAGGAGCTACACCTTC. This encodes CASSYSSGTGRSYTF. This rearrangement joins TRBV6-5 to TRBJ1-2, with a weak D call TRBD1 (5 bases). The CDR3 covers 15 residues. Germline CDR1 reads MNHEY; CDR2 reads SVGAGI. The V end lost 0 bases, the J end lost 9 bases, and 17 bases lay between the germline ends.

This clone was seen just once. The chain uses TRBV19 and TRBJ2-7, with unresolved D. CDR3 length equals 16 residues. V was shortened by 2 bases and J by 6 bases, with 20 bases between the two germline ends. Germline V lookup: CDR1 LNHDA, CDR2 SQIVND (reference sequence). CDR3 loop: CASSINGLPNSGEQYF. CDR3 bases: TGTGCCAGTAGTATAAATGGGTTGCCGAATTCGGGCGAGCAGTACTTC.

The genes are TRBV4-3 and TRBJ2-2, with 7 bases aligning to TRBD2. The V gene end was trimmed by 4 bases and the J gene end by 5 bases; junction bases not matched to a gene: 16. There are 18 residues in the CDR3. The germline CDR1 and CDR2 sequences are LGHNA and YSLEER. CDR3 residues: CASSPRGGGPFATGELFF. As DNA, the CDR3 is TGCGCCAGCAGCCCCCGCGGGGGAGGGCCTTTTGCGACCGGGGAGCTGTTTTTT.

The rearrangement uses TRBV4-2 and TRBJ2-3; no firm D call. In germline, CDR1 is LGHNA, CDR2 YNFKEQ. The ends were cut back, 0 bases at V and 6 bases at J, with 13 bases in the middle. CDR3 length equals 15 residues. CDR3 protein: CASSQDWNSLDTQYF. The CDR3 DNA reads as TGTGCCAGCAGCCAAGATTGGAACTCTTTGGATACGCAGTATTTT.

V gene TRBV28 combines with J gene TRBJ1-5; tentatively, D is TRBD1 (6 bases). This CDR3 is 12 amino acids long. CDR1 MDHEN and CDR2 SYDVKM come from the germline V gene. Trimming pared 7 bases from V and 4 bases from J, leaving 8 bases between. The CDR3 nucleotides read TGTGCCAGCATAGGGGGGAATCAGCCCCAGCATTTT. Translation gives CASIGGNQPQHF. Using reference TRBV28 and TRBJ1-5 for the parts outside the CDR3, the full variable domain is DVKVTQSSRYLVKRTGEKVFLECVQDMDHENMFWYRQDPGLGLRLIYFSYDVKMKEKGDIPEGYSVSREKKERFSLILESASTNQTSMYLCASIGGNQPQHFGDGTRLSIL.

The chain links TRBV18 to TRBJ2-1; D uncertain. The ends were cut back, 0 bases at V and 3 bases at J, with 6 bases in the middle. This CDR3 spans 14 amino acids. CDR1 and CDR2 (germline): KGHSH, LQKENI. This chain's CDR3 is CASSPPVSYNEQFF. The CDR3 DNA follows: TGTGCCAGCTCACCACCAGTCAGCTACAATGAGCAGTTCTTC.

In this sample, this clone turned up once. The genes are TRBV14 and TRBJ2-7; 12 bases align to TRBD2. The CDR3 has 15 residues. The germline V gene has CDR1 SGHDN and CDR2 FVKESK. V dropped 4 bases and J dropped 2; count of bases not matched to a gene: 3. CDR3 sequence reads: CASSRASGRAYEQYF. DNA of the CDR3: TGTGCCAGCAGCCGGGCTAGCGGGAGGGCCTACGAGCAGTACTTC. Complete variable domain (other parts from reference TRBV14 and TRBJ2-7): EAGVTQFPSHSVIEKGQTVTLRCDPISGHDNLYWYRRVMGKEIKFLLHFVKESKQDESGMPNNRFLAERTGGTYSTLKVQPAELEDSGVYFCASSRASGRAYEQYFGPGTRLTVT.

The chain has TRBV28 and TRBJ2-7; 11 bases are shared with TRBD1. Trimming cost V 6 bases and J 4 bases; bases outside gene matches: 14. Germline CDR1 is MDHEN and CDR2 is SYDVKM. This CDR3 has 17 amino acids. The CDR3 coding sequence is TGTGCCAGCAGACGGACAGGGGGCCAAGTTGGCGCTTACGAGCAGTACTTC. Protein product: CASRRTGGQVGAYEQYF.

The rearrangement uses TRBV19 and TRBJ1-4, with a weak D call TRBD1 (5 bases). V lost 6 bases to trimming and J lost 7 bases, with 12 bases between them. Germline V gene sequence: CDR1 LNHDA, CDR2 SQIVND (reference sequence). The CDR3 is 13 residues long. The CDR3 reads CASRVAGSEKLFF. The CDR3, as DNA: TGTGCCAGTAGGGTTGCAGGGTCTGAAAAACTGTTTTTT.

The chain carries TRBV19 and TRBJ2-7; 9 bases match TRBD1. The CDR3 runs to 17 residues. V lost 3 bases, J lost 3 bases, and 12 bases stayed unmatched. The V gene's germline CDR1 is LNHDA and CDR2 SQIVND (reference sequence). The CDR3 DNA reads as TGTGCCAGTAGTATTACAGGGGGCGGAATTATAGACTACGAGCAGTACTTC. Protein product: CASSITGGGIIDYEQYF.

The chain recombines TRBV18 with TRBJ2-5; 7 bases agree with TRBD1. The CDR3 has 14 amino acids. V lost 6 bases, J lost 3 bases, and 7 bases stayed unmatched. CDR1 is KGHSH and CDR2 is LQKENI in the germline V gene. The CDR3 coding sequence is TGTGCCAGCTCCGGAGACAGGGTGGAAGAGACCCAGTACTTC. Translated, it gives CASSGDRVEETQYF.

In DNA, the CDR3 is TGCAGCGTTGAACAGGGTGGCTATGGCTACACCTTC. Its protein is CSVEQGGYGYTF. This rearrangement joins TRBV29-1 to TRBJ1-2; D possibly corresponds to TRBD1 (5 bases). Germline CDR1 and CDR2: SQVTM and ANQGSEA. This CDR3 contains 12 residues. Trimming stripped 2 bases from V and 4 bases from J, with 8 bases between.

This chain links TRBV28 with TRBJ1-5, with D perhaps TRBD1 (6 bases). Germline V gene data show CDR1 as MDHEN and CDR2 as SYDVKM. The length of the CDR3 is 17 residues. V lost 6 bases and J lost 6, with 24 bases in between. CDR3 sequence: CASRPTGSGGTVQPQHF. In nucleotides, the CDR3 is TGTGCCAGCAGACCTACAGGGTCGGGTGGTACAGTTCAGCCCCAGCATTTT.